This is a list of T cell receptor beta chains from one sample in a study of blood T cell repertoires in COVID-19. Only in-frame clones appear in the TCRdb table, and some are missing; sequencing was by immunoSEQ multiplex PCR. The sample holds about 320,000 clones, 90% seen once. The material sequenced was PBMCs or T cells enriched from blood (not recorded which). These receptors originate from a woman aged 30 to 39 who had been exposed to COVID-19. The CDR3 runs from the conserved cysteine through the conserved F or W. The order of the fields is J gene, D gene, V gene, clone size, CDR3 protein, CDR3 DNA. The D gene is left open where the match is weak. The size entry is marked missing in some rows and otherwise reads once, few, many or a size class.

TRBJ2-2,NA,TRBV11-2,NA,CASSPTLAVTGELFF,TGTGCCAGCAGCCCTACACTAGCCGTTACCGGGGAGCTGTTTTTT
TRBJ1-1,NA,TRBV12-3/TRBV12-4,NA,CASSFAANTEAFF,TGTGCCAGCAGTTTCGCGGCGAACACTGAAGCTTTCTTT
TRBJ2-5,TRBD2,TRBV20-1,NA,CSAAGESTQYF,TGCAGTGCCGCGGGAGAAAGCACCCAGTACTTC
TRBJ2-7,TRBD1,TRBV5-6,NA,CASSPLGTGDSYEQYF,TGTGCCAGCAGCCCACTGGGGACAGGGGACTCCTACGAGCAGTACTTC
TRBJ2-5,NA,TRBV7-8,NA,CASSLDRKETQYF,TGTGCCAGCAGCTTAGACAGAAAAGAGACCCAGTACTTC
TRBJ2-1,TRBD1,TRBV7-2,NA,CASSLGTGARSYNEQFF,TGTGCCAGCAGCTTAGGGACAGGGGCTCGCTCCTACAATGAGCAGTTCTTC
TRBJ2-1,NA,TRBV24-1,NA,CATSEGGTSSEQFF,TGTGCCACCAGTGAAGGAGGTACTAGCAGTGAGCAGTTCTTC
TRBJ1-2,TRBD1,TRBV2,once,CASRGGTGQGHGYTF,TGTGCCAGCAGGGGGGGGACGGGACAGGGACATGGCTACACCTTC
TRBJ1-5,NA,TRBV18,once,CASSLLSRDQPQHF,TGTGCCAGCTCACTTCTCTCCCGGGATCAGCCCCAGCATTTT
TRBJ1-1,NA,TRBV9,NA,CASSVSGRPEAFF,TGTGCCAGCAGCGTATCGGGTAGGCCTGAAGCTTTCTTT
TRBJ2-5,TRBD2,TRBV10-3,NA,CAISDGTSGKETQYF,TGTGCCATCAGTGACGGGACTAGCGGTAAAGAGACCCAGTACTTC
TRBJ1-3,NA,TRBV10-3,NA,CAASGGNTIYF,TGTGCCGCCTCCGGTGGAAACACCATATATTTT
TRBJ2-7,TRBD1,TRBV27,NA,CASSLSSGQTYEQYF,TGTGCCAGCAGTTTATCTTCGGGACAGACCTACGAGCAGTACTTC
TRBJ2-2,NA,TRBV6-5,NA,CASSYVAKRTGELFF,TGTGCCAGCAGTTACGTGGCCAAGAGGACCGGGGAGCTGTTTTTT
TRBJ1-2,NA,TRBV5-4,NA,CASSSGGRDTF,TGTGCCAGCAGCTCTGGTGGGAGGGACACCTTC
TRBJ1-1,NA,TRBV6-2/TRBV6-3,NA,CASTPGAGLRNTEAFF,TGTGCCAGCACCCCAGGGGCAGGGTTGAGGAACACTGAAGCTTTCTTT
TRBJ1-2,NA,TRBV3-1/TRBV3-2,NA,CASSQAPVLGSNYGYTF,TGTGCCAGCAGCCAAGCCCCCGTGTTGGGGAGCAACTATGGCTACACCTTC
TRBJ1-1,NA,TRBV6-5,NA,CASREGRGTEAFF,TGTGCCAGCAGGGAGGGACGAGGCACTGAAGCTTTCTTT
TRBJ1-1,TRBD1,TRBV19,NA,CASSTLFRQGRGTEAFF,TGTGCCAGTAGTACCCTCTTCCGACAGGGTAGAGGGACTGAAGCTTTCTTT
TRBJ1-3,NA,TRBV4-1,NA,CASSQDPPDSYGNTIYF,TGCGCCAGCAGCCAAGATCCTCCGGACTCTTATGGAAACACCATATATTTT
TRBJ2-7,NA,TRBV7-2,few,CASSLVSAAVYEQYF,TGTGCCAGCAGCTTAGTAAGCGCAGCGGTCTACGAGCAGTACTTC
TRBJ2-1,TRBD1,TRBV13,NA,CASSRATGGTVNEQFF,TGTGCCAGCAGCCGGGCTACAGGGGGCACGGTCAATGAGCAGTTCTTC
TRBJ1-1,NA,TRBV14,NA,CASSQFRGTEAFF,TGTGCCAGCAGCCAATTCCGGGGCACTGAAGCTTTCTTT
TRBJ2-2,TRBD2,TRBV7-9,NA,CASSLNSGGGELFF,TGTGCCAGCAGCTTGAACAGCGGGGGCGGGGAGCTGTTTTTT
TRBJ2-5,NA,TRBV5-1,NA,CASSWSGTPQETQYF,TGCGCCAGCAGCTGGTCCGGGACACCTCAAGAGACCCAGTACTTC
TRBJ1-2,NA,TRBV7-2,NA,CASSLDINYGYTF,TGTGCCAGCAGCTTAGACATTAACTATGGCTACACCTTC
TRBJ1-1,TRBD1,TRBV5-1,NA,CASSLAGQDTEAFF,TGCGCCAGCAGCTTGGCGGGACAGGACACTGAAGCTTTCTTT
TRBJ2-1,TRBD2,TRBV11-1,NA,CASSSRGVEQFF,TGTGCCAGCAGCTCACGGGGGGTTGAGCAGTTCTTC
TRBJ2-3,TRBD2,TRBV5-1,NA,CASSLGGIAGSDTQYF,TGCGCCAGCAGCTTGGGAGGGATAGCGGGGTCAGATACGCAGTATTTT
TRBJ2-1,TRBD2,TRBV7-3,NA,CASSPPGLAGRTGDNEQFF,TGTGCCAGCAGCCCCCCGGGACTAGCGGGGAGGACGGGGGACAATGAGCAGTTCTTC
TRBJ1-1,NA,TRBV5-1,NA,CASSLVVSINTEAFF,TGCGCCAGCAGCTTGGTGGTTTCTATTAACACTGAAGCTTTCTTT
TRBJ1-5,TRBD1,TRBV19,NA,CASTQGAQPQHF,TGTGCCTCCACGCAGGGGGCACAGCCCCAGCATTTT
TRBJ1-2,TRBD1,TRBV6-5,NA,CATLTGASGYTF,TGTGCCACCCTAACAGGGGCGAGCGGCTACACCTTC
TRBJ1-5,NA,TRBV10-1,NA,CASSERSSNQPQHF,TGCGCCAGCAGTGAAAGGAGTAGCAATCAGCCCCAGCATTTT
TRBJ2-3,NA,TRBV18,NA,CASSPLVSTDTQYF,TGTGCCAGCTCACCACTCGTGAGCACAGATACGCAGTATTTT
TRBJ1-1,NA,TRBV1,NA,CTSRFRGGDRGSEAFF,TGCACCAGCAGGTTCCGAGGGGGCGACAGGGGGTCTGAAGCTTTCTTT
TRBJ1-2,NA,TRBV5-4,NA,CASSLSREANYGYTF,TGTGCCAGCAGCTTGAGCCGGGAGGCAAACTATGGCTACACCTTC
TRBJ1-1,NA,TRBV4-3,NA,CASSPEGAEDTEAFF,TGCGCCAGCAGCCCCGAGGGAGCAGAGGACACTGAAGCTTTCTTT
TRBJ2-3,TRBD2,TRBV3-1/TRBV3-2,NA,CASSQDLPSGGWADTQYF,TGTGCCAGCAGCCAAGATTTACCTAGCGGGGGGTGGGCAGATACGCAGTATTTT
TRBJ1-4,NA,TRBV9,NA,CASSSGPRTNEKLFF,TGTGCCAGCAGCTCTGGGCCCAGGACTAATGAAAAACTGTTTTTT
TRBJ2-2,NA,TRBV6-5,NA,CASSGTRNTGELFF,TGTGCCAGCTCCGGGACACGGAACACCGGGGAGCTGTTTTTT
TRBJ2-2,TRBD1,TRBV4-1,NA,CASSQSPTGGTGELFF,TGCGCCAGCAGCCAATCTCCCACAGGGGGCACCGGGGAGCTGTTTTTT
TRBJ1-2,TRBD1,TRBV27,once,CASRTGGVHSYGYTF,TGTGCCAGCAGAACAGGGGGCGTCCATTCCTATGGCTACACCTTC
TRBJ2-3,TRBD2,TRBV4-1,few,CASSQGVLAGVLTDTQYF,TGCGCCAGCAGCCAAGGGGTTTTAGCGGGGGTCCTCACAGATACGCAGTATTTT
TRBJ2-7,NA,TRBV2,NA,CASSDGKRGYEQYF,TGTGCCAGCAGTGACGGGAAGCGCGGATACGAGCAGTACTTC
TRBJ1-2,NA,TRBV11-2,NA,CASRSQGFGGYTF,TGTGCCAGCAGGTCCCAGGGGTTTGGTGGCTACACCTTC
TRBJ2-1,NA,TRBV6-6,NA,CASSRQAGGNEQFF,TGTGCCAGCAGTCGACAGGCCGGGGGCAATGAGCAGTTCTTC
TRBJ1-6,NA,TRBV5-1,few,CASSRSTADNSPLHF,TGCGCCAGCAGCCGTTCTACAGCTGATAATTCACCCCTCCACTTT
TRBJ1-1,NA,TRBV7-3,NA,CASSLTGPGEAFF,TGTGCCAGCAGCTTAACGGGTCCGGGTGAAGCTTTCTTT
TRBJ2-5,TRBD1,TRBV29-1,NA,CSGLDREQETQYF,TGCAGCGGCCTCGACAGGGAACAAGAGACCCAGTACTTC
TRBJ1-2,NA,TRBV6-4,NA,CASSDRGNGYTF,TGTGCCAGCAGTGACAGGGGGAATGGCTACACCTTC
TRBJ1-4,NA,TRBV4-2,NA,CASSQDVTGREKLFF,TGTGCCAGCAGCCAAGATGTTACAGGAAGGGAAAAACTGTTTTTT
TRBJ1-1,NA,TRBV5-8,NA,CASLRRQGSTEAFF,TGTGCCAGCCTTCGCAGGCAGGGCAGTACTGAAGCTTTCTTT
TRBJ1-6,NA,TRBV9,NA,CASSPGPGGAYNSPLHF,TGTGCCAGCAGCCCGGGACCAGGAGGGGCCTATAATTCACCCCTCCACTTT
TRBJ1-2,NA,TRBV5-1,NA,CASTSGYGYTF,TGCGCCAGCACCTCGGGCTATGGCTACACCTTC
TRBJ2-1,NA,TRBV27,few,CASSFRRYNEQFF,TGTGCCAGCTCGTTCAGGCGCTACAATGAGCAGTTCTTC
TRBJ1-2,NA,TRBV6-5,NA,CASSWSATRANYGYTF,TGTGCCAGCAGTTGGAGTGCAACACGGGCTAACTATGGCTACACCTTC